This TCR beta chain comes out of a study of PD-1 blockade in classical Hodgkin lymphoma. Clones were sequenced by immunoSEQ multiplex PCR, and TCRdb holds only the in-frame ones, with some missing. The table shows tens of thousands of clones, with almost 85% occurring only once. Points on this clone: The antigen is undetermined.

Study-level findings and limits: Patients who responded completely had about the same baseline diversity as newly diagnosed patients.

As for time point: cycle 4 day 1 (C4D1), after more than five weeks of nivolumab. Brentuximab vedotin exposure varied, and every patient relapsed after autologous stem cell transplantation. Complete response, partial response or progressive disease made up the best responses. The germline gives CDR1 SGHTA, CDR2 FQGNSA. The junction had 0 bases not matched to a gene; V was cut back by 5 bases and J by 0 bases. This CDR3 spans 15 amino acids. This sequence was found in a human donor with classical Hodgkin lymphoma. Sequenced material: peripheral blood mononuclear cells (PBMCs), taken before the fourth cycle of nivolumab. The V call is TRBV7-2, the J call TRBJ2-3; 12 positions agree with TRBD2. CDR3 loop: CASSGLAGSTDTQYF. CDR3 coding DNA: TGTGCCAGCAGCGGACTAGCGGGGAGCACAGATACGCAGTATTTT. The entire variable domain, with the rest obtained from reference TRBV7-2 and TRBJ2-3, is as follows: GAGVSQSPSNKVTEKGKDVELRCDPISGHTALYWYRQSLGQGLEFLIYFQGNSAPDKSGLPSDRFSAERTGGSVSTLTIQRTQQEDSAVYLCASSGLAGSTDTQYFGPGTRLTVL.